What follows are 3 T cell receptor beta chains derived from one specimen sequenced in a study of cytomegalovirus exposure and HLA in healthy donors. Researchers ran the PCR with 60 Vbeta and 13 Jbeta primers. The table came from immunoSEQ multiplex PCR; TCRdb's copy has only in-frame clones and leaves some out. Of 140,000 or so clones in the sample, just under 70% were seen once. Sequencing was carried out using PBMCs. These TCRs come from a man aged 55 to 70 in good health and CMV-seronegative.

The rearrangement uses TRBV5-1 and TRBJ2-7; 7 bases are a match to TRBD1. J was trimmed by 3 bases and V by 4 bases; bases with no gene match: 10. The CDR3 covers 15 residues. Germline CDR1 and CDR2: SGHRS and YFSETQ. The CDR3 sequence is CASSLGQATNYEQYF. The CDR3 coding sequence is TGCGCCAGCAGCCTCGGACAGGCGACGAACTACGAGCAGTACTTC.

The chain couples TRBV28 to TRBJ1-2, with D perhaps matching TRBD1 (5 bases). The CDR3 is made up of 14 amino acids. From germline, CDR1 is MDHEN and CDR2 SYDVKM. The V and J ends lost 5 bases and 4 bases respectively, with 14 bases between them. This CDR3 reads CASSVGQPSYGYTF. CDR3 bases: TGTGCCAGCAGTGTCGGACAACCTAGCTATGGCTACACCTTC.

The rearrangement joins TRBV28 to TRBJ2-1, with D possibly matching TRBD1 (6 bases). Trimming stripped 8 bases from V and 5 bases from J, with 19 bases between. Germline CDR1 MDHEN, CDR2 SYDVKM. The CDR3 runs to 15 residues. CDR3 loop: CASASTGTNNNEQFF. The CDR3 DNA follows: TGTGCCAGCGCCTCAACCGGGACAAATAACAATGAGCAGTTCTTC.